This T cell receptor (beta chain) is from a study of blood T cell repertoires in COVID-19. Trimming cost V 5 bases and J 6 bases, with 14 bases left between them. The CDR3 runs to 14 residues. Looked up from germline, CDR1 is SEHNR and CDR2 is FQNEAQ (reference sequence). Donors were grouped by their self-reported clinical history. Two negative PCRs, clearance, or symptom resolution were required of recovered Cohort 3 donors. As handled by the study authors: Estimates of nucleated cell counts were drawn from the amplification of reference gene primers. Profiled with immunoSEQ multiplex PCR; TCRdb holds only in-frame clones, not every one. V and J calls and clone size follow that table, whereas D and trimming were derived from the DNA. Counted here are about 190,000 clones, 70% to 85% occurring once; the ten biggest clones make up approximately 3%.

The chain links TRBV7-9 to TRBJ2-1; the D is unclear. Material: PBMCs or T cells enriched from blood (not recorded which). This clonotype was sampled from a woman in her 30s who had recovered from COVID-19. Written as DNA, the CDR3 is TGTGCCAGCAGCCCCTCCAACAGCTTCAATGAGCAGTTCTTC. It yields the protein CASSPSNSFNEQFF. Filled out from reference TRBV7-9 and TRBJ2-1, the complete variable domain reads DTGVSQNPRHKITKRGQNVTFRCDPISEHNRLYWYRQTLGQGPEFLTYFQNEAQLEKSRLLSDRFSAERPKGSFSTLEIQRTEQGDSAMYLCASSPSNSFNEQFFGPGTRLTVL.